Shown below are 25 T cell receptor beta chains from a single sample sequenced in a study of blood T cell repertoires in COVID-19. TCRdb keeps only in-frame clones here, not all; method: immunoSEQ multiplex PCR. The table lists 150,000 to 250,000 clones, roughly 77% of them singletons. Sequencing was done on a sample of peripheral blood. The receptors originated from a woman between 40 and 50 years old with COVID-19, enrolled during active disease.

This clone came up once. The genes are TRBV5-6 and TRBJ2-3, with a tentative D call TRBD2 (5 bases). V lost 0 bases, J lost 4 bases, and 15 bases lay in between. The CDR3 has 16 amino acids. The V gene's germline CDR1 is SGHDT and CDR2 YYEEEE. The CDR3 sequence: CASSLAPRAVSDTQYF. CDR3 nucleotide sequence: TGTGCCAGCAGCTTGGCCCCTAGAGCGGTGTCAGATACGCAGTATTTT.

This sequence joins TRBV4-1 and TRBJ2-1, with 12 bases matching TRBD2. Losses at the gene ends were 2 bases for V and 8 bases for J; bases not matched to a gene: 13. The CDR3 covers 18 residues. Germline lookup yields CDR1 MGHRA and CDR2 YSYEKL. CDR3 sequence: CASSQQASGGAIHYEQFF. The CDR3 DNA is TGCGCCAGCAGCCAACAAGCTAGCGGGGGGGCCATTCATTATGAGCAGTTCTTC.

This clone was recorded once. The chain combines TRBV29-1 with TRBJ2-5; 7 bases map to TRBD2. Germline CDR1 and CDR2: SQVTM and ANQGSEA. The CDR3 consists of 12 residues. Trimming cost V 6 bases and J 7 bases; bases outside gene matches: 8. CDR3 coding DNA: TGCAGCGTGGGGGGGGGTGTTGTGACCCAGTACTTC. Its protein product is CSVGGGVVTQYF.

The J gene is TRBJ1-4, the V gene TRBV7-6; TRBD1 matches 10 bases. Germline CDR1 SGHVS, CDR2 FNYEAQ. CDR3 length: 17 residues. V gave up 5 bases and J gave up 2 bases; unmatched junction bases: 8. In DNA, the CDR3 is TGTGCCAGCAGCCTTACCGGGACAGGGGAGACTAATGAAAAACTGTTTTTT. This encodes CASSLTGTGETNEKLFF.

The rearrangement joins TRBV25-1 to TRBJ1-1; the D gene is possibly TRBD1 (6 bases). CDR1 and CDR2 from the germline V gene are MGHDK and SYGVNS. The V end was cut by 8 bases, the J end by 1 base, with 17 bases between. The CDR3 totals 15 residues. The CDR3 loop reads CASEGVSKENTEAFF. The CDR3 bases are TGTGCCAGCGAGGGGGTTTCCAAGGAGAACACTGAAGCTTTCTTT.

V usage is TRBV12-3 or TRBV12-4 and J usage is TRBJ1-2; TRBD1 is a possible D gene (5 bases). V was clipped by 3 bases and J by 8 bases, with 10 bases between them. This CDR3 region has 12 residues. Here the CDR3 reads CASSLGGLGYTF. The CDR3 nucleotides read TGTGCCAGCAGTTTGGGGGGTTTAGGCTACACCTTC.

The gene calls are TRBV7-7 and TRBJ2-3, with 8 bases lining up with TRBD1. Germline V lookup: CDR1 SSHAT, CDR2 FNYEAQ (reference sequence). Trimming removed 5 bases from V and 4 bases from J; junction bases left unmatched: 8. The CDR3 contains 15 residues. The CDR3 protein is CASSQGAGSADTQYF. CDR3 nucleotides: TGTGCCAGCAGCCAGGGGGCAGGGAGCGCAGATACGCAGTATTTT.

This clone was recorded only once. The CDR3 DNA is TGTGCCAGCAGGGTCGGGTCTAGCACAGATACGCAGTATTTT. This translates into CASRVGSSTDTQYF. The V and J genes are TRBV2 and TRBJ2-3; unclear D gene. Germline CDR1 SNHLY, CDR2 FYNNEI. V was shortened by 6 bases and J by 0 bases, with 10 bases between the two germline ends. The CDR3 extends over 14 amino acids.

The rearrangement links TRBV4-1 to TRBJ1-5; possible D gene TRBD1, 5 bases. The CDR3 contains 14 residues. Looked up from germline, CDR1 is MGHRA and CDR2 is YSYEKL. Trimming took 3 bases from V and 7 from J, leaving 13 bases between them. CDR3: CASSQGGGSQPQHF. Here the CDR3 DNA reads TGCGCCAGCAGCCAGGGCGGGGGTTCCCAGCCCCAGCATTTT.

The V and J genes are TRBV7-9 and TRBJ2-5, with 9 bases aligning to TRBD2. CDR3 length: 16 amino acids. Unmatched junction bases numbered 8, after V lost 5 bases and J lost 1 base. Germline V lookup: CDR1 SEHNR, CDR2 FQNEAQ (reference sequence). Here the CDR3 DNA reads TGTGCCAGCAGCCCCGCGGGAGGGAGGATCCAAGAGACCCAGTACTTC. This sequence encodes CASSPAGGRIQETQYF. Together with reference TRBV7-9 and TRBJ2-5, the CDR3 gives the full variable domain: DTGVSQNPRHKITKRGQNVTFRCDPISEHNRLYWYRQTLGQGPEFLTYFQNEAQLEKSRLLSDRFSAERPKGSFSTLEIQRTEQGDSAMYLCASSPAGGRIQETQYFGPGTRLLVL.

This clone was counted many times. V gene TRBV5-8 combines with J gene TRBJ1-3; 7 bases are shared with TRBD1. CDR1 is SGHTS and CDR2 is YDEGEE in the germline V gene. This CDR3 region has 15 residues. V trimming: 4 bases; J trimming: 8 bases; junction bases outside the gene matches: 12. CDR3 coding DNA: TGTGCCAGCAGCCCGGACAGGTCCCCACGTTACACCATATATTTT. Its translation: CASSPDRSPRYTIYF.

CDR3: CASSVTSGTDTIYF. In nucleotides, the CDR3 is TGTGCCAGCAGCGTGACTTCGGGTACGGACACCATATATTTT. This chain links TRBV5-5 with TRBJ1-3; D unresolved. CDR1 SGHKS and CDR2 YYEKEE come from the germline V gene (reference sequence). The V and J ends lost 4 bases and 8 bases respectively, with 16 bases between them. The CDR3 sequence is 14 residues long.

The V gene is TRBV2, the J gene TRBJ1-1; weak D call: TRBD1 (6 bases). Trimming pared 4 bases from V and 4 bases from J, leaving 7 bases between. CDR3 length: 12 residues. Germline V CDR1 and CDR2: SNHLY, FYNNEI. DNA for the CDR3: TGTGCCAGCAGTGCAGGGGTCACTGAAGCTTTCTTT. This codes for CASSAGVTEAFF.

CDR3 sequence: CASSQEAHQAPEQYF. Written as DNA, the CDR3 is TGTGCCAGCAGCCAAGAGGCCCATCAGGCCCCCGAGCAGTACTTC. The V call is TRBV3-1 (or the pseudogene TRBV3-2), the J call TRBJ2-7; D call uncertain. The CDR3 loop spans 15 amino acids. With 0 bases removed from V and 6 bases from J, the gap between germline ends came to 15 bases. The germline V gene has CDR1 LGHDT and CDR2 YNNKEL (reference sequence).

This clone was found a few times. The chain has TRBV19 and TRBJ1-1; a possible D gene is TRBD1 (6 bases). This CDR3 has 15 residues. The V end was cut by 8 bases, the J end by 2 bases, with 18 bases between. Germline V gene data show CDR1 as LNHDA and CDR2 as SQIVND (reference sequence). CDR3 protein: CASHKERQVNTEAFF. For the CDR3, the DNA is TGTGCCAGTCATAAGGAAAGACAGGTTAACACTGAAGCTTTCTTT.

The chain carries TRBV6-1 and TRBJ1-2; no reliable D call. Germline CDR1 reads MNHNS; CDR2 reads SASEGT. Trimming removed 3 bases at V and 8 bases at J, with 10 bases between. The CDR3 runs to 12 residues. The CDR3 is CASSDRSGGYTF. Here the CDR3 DNA reads TGTGCCAGCAGTGATCGCTCGGGAGGCTACACCTTC.

The V and J genes are TRBV4-1 and TRBJ1-1; weak D call: TRBD1 (5 bases). The CDR3 is 15 residues long. The germline V gene encodes CDR1 MGHRA and CDR2 YSYEKL. V was shortened by 4 bases and J by 2 bases, with 14 bases between the two germline ends. The CDR3 DNA reads TGCGCCAGCAGCCCAACAACAGGCTTTAACACTGAAGCTTTCTTT. Translation gives CASSPTTGFNTEAFF.

This sequence joins TRBV7-9 and TRBJ1-2, with a possible D match to TRBD1 (6 bases). The CDR3 loop spans 15 amino acids. Trimming cost V 1 base and J 3 bases, with 12 bases left between them. The V gene's germline CDR1 is SEHNR and CDR2 FQNEAQ (reference sequence). Here the CDR3 reads CASSLGGGVDYGYTF. In DNA, the CDR3 is TGTGCCAGCAGCTTAGGTGGGGGCGTCGACTATGGCTACACCTTC.

This chain joins TRBV7-2 and TRBJ2-2; 10 bases are shared with TRBD1. J was trimmed by 3 bases and V by 1 base; bases with no gene match: 2. CDR1 SGHTA and CDR2 FQGNSA come from the germline V gene. The CDR3 spans 16 residues. CDR3 loop: CASSLGGTGDTGELFF. In nucleotides, the CDR3 is TGTGCCAGCAGCTTAGGTGGGACAGGGGACACCGGGGAGCTGTTTTTT.

The chain employs TRBV7-2 and TRBJ1-6; 10 nucleotides line up with TRBD1. Germline loops: CDR1 SGHTA, CDR2 FQGNSA. V lost 4 bases and J lost 9; bases outside the gene matches: 6. This CDR3 has 15 amino acids. The CDR3 region is CASSSGTGAASPLHF. The CDR3 DNA sequence: TGTGCCAGCAGCTCAGGGACAGGGGCGGCTTCACCCCTCCACTTT.

This chain uses TRBV5-1 with TRBJ1-6; D might be TRBD1 (5 bases). Between the trimmed V and J ends, which lost 0 bases and 9 bases, there was a span of 13 bases. CDR1 and CDR2 from the germline V gene are SGHRS and YFSETQ. The CDR3 is made up of 15 amino acids. The CDR3, as DNA: TGCGCCAGCAGCTTGGCCGGGGGTTTGGGTTCACCCCTCCACTTT. It translates to CASSLAGGLGSPLHF.

This rearrangement joins TRBV10-3 to TRBJ2-2, with 13 bases that match TRBD2. CDR1 ENHRY and CDR2 SYGVKD come from the germline V gene. This CDR3 has 20 amino acids. J lost 3 bases, V lost 0 bases, and 10 bases had no gene match. This chain's CDR3 is CAISESHATSGRADTGELFF. The CDR3 bases are TGTGCCATCAGTGAGTCCCACGCAACTAGCGGGAGGGCCGACACCGGGGAGCTGTTTTTT.

This sequence joins TRBV2 and TRBJ2-5, with 8 bases identical to TRBD1. The CDR3 contains 12 residues. J was trimmed by 5 bases and V by 7 bases; bases with no gene match: 3. Germline loops: CDR1 SNHLY, CDR2 FYNNEI. The CDR3: CASTGDRETQYF. The CDR3 coding sequence is TGTGCCAGCACCGGGGACAGGGAGACCCAGTACTTC.

This chain uses TRBV12-5 with TRBJ2-2; the D is unclear. Trimming removed 1 base from V and 4 bases from J, with 7 bases in between. CDR1 and CDR2 (germline): LGHNT, FRNRAP. The CDR3 covers 14 residues. The DNA for the CDR3 is TGTGCTAGTGGTTTGGCCCCTAGCACCGGGGAGCTGTTTTTT. Translating it yields CASGLAPSTGELFF.

The chain has TRBV5-1 and TRBJ2-3, with a possible D match to TRBD2 (6 bases). There are 14 residues in the CDR3. Germline CDR1 SGHRS, CDR2 YFSETQ. V dropped 1 base and J dropped 3 bases, with 9 bases sitting between them. The CDR3 loop reads CASSLFGGTDTQYF. For the CDR3, the DNA is TGCGCCAGCAGCTTGTTCGGGGGTACAGATACGCAGTATTTT.